These 19 T cell receptor beta chains originate from one sample sequenced in a study of shared clonotypes between healthy human individuals. Using immunoSEQ multiplex PCR, the repertoire was profiled, and TCRdb retains in-frame clones only, with some absent. The sample consists of about 590,000 clones, about 95% of them appearing once. In the naive CD8 group, cells lacked CD45RO and were positively selected for CCR7, so terminally differentiated effector memory CD45RA+ cells were left out. Material for sequencing was naive CD8+ T cells sorted from blood. These receptors all come from a woman aged 25 to 45 in good health.

V gene TRBV28 combines with J gene TRBJ2-7; D ambiguous. There are 13 residues in the CDR3. In germline, CDR1 is MDHEN, CDR2 SYDVKM. Trimming took off 3 bases at V and 3 bases at J, with 9 bases between the two ends. CDR3 region: CASSFWIYYEQYF. The DNA for the CDR3 is TGTGCCAGCAGTTTTTGGATTTACTACGAGCAGTACTTC.

The gene calls are TRBV6-5 and TRBJ2-7, with D perhaps matching TRBD1 (6 bases). The CDR3 loop spans 13 amino acids. Germline V gives CDR1 MNHEY, CDR2 SVGAGI. V lost 5 bases and J lost 7, with 15 bases in between. DNA of the CDR3: TGTGCCAGCAGTCCGACAGGTTCCTCGGAGCAGTACTTC. It yields the protein CASSPTGSSEQYF.

The V gene is TRBV27, the J gene TRBJ2-7; D unresolved. V lost 5 bases and J lost 2, with 13 bases in between. The CDR3 is 14 amino acids. CDR1 and CDR2 (germline): MNHEY, SMNVEV (reference sequence). The CDR3 region is CASSAANTAYEQYF. The CDR3 region has the DNA TGTGCCAGCAGTGCCGCTAATACAGCCTACGAGCAGTACTTC.

This rearrangement joins TRBV7-5 to TRBJ2-1; the D call in the table, TRBD2, was not verified against the DNA. TRBV7-5 is tagged as a pseudogene. This CDR3 has 15 residues. The CDR3 sequence is CVRSLTSGTYNEQFF. In DNA, the CDR3 is TGTGTCAGAAGCCTAACTAGCGGGACCTACAATGAGCAGTTCTTC.

This sequence joins TRBV20-1 and TRBJ2-2; no firm D call. The CDR3 is 11 amino acids. CDR1 and CDR2 (germline): DFQATT, SNEGSKA (reference sequence). The V gene lost 7 bases and the J gene lost 1 base, with 4 bases spanning the gap. The CDR3 DNA is TGCAGTGGACAGAACACCGGGGAGCTGTTTTTT. It codes for CSGQNTGELFF.

The chain combines TRBV27 with TRBJ2-5, with TRBD1 matching 10 bases. The DNA matches TRBJ2-7 better at its end, which makes the J call doubtful. The CDR3 runs to 14 residues. Germline V gene lookup returns CDR1 MNHEY and CDR2 SMNVEV (reference sequence). For the CDR3, the DNA is TGTGCCAGCAGTCCGACAGGGGGCGGATACGAGCAGTACTTC. The encoded protein is CASSPTGGGYEQYF.

Here the CDR3 reads CASSPLGAYEQYF. In DNA form, the CDR3 reads TGTGCCAGCAGCCCTTTGGGGGCCTACGAGCAGTACTTC. The J gene is TRBJ2-7, the V gene TRBV7-2; D assignment may be TRBD1 or TRBD2 (5 bases each). The CDR3 length is 13 residues. Trimming left V 5 bases short and J 2 bases short, with 10 bases between. Germline loops: CDR1 SGHTA, CDR2 FQGNSA.

The chain couples TRBV19 to TRBJ2-2; either TRBD1 or TRBD2 may fit D (5 bases each). Per the germline V gene, CDR1 is LNHDA and CDR2 is SQIVND (reference sequence). V was pared by 5 bases and J by 6 bases, with 16 bases between. The CDR3 is 15 amino acids. This CDR3 reads CASSSGPLVAGELFF. For the CDR3, the DNA is TGTGCCAGTAGTTCGGGACCCCTCGTGGCCGGGGAGCTGTTTTTT.

The chain recombines TRBV5-6 with TRBJ2-3; D perhaps matches TRBD1 (6 bases). The V gene's germline CDR1 is SGHDT and CDR2 YYEEEE. CDR3 size: 16 residues. Trimming pared 4 bases from V and 2 bases from J, leaving 17 bases between. This CDR3 reads CASSKLTGIDTDTQYF. The CDR3 coding sequence is TGTGCCAGCAGCAAGCTGACAGGCATTGACACAGATACGCAGTATTTT.

The chain uses TRBV27 and TRBJ2-7; D unresolved. This CDR3 comprises 13 residues. CDR1 is MNHEY, CDR2 SMNVEV, per germline (reference sequence). CDR3: CATAFGPSYEQYF. The CDR3 nucleotides read TGTGCTACAGCATTCGGTCCGAGCTACGAGCAGTACTTC.

The V call is TRBV19, the J call TRBJ2-1; D unresolved. The CDR3 loop spans 16 amino acids. V was shortened by 0 bases and J by 4 bases, with 13 bases between the two germline ends. Germline V gene sequence: CDR1 LNHDA, CDR2 SQIVND (reference sequence). The CDR3 sequence is CASSIEAPSWYNEQFF. DNA of the CDR3: TGTGCCAGTAGTATAGAAGCTCCTTCGTGGTACAATGAGCAGTTCTTC.

This chain connects TRBV9 to TRBJ2-7; D uncertain. This CDR3 contains 14 residues. Trimming shortened V by 0 bases and J by 2 bases, and 9 bases separated the two germline ends. Germline CDR1 SGDLS, CDR2 YYNGEE. The CDR3 reads CASSVGWEPYEQYF. CDR3 bases: TGTGCCAGCAGCGTAGGGTGGGAACCCTACGAGCAGTACTTC.

The sample holds a few counts of this clone. DNA for the CDR3: TGTGCCAGCAGCGTATGGTCGGAGAACACTGAAGCTTTCTTT. Translating gives CASSVWSENTEAFF. The V call is TRBV9, the J call TRBJ1-1; D gene uncertain. CDR3 length: 14 amino acids. Germline CDR1 reads SGDLS; CDR2 reads YYNGEE. V lost 1 base and J 1 base, leaving 8 bases between the germline ends.

The V call is TRBV6-5, the J call TRBJ1-1, with D possibly being TRBD1 (5 bases). Trimming stripped 6 bases from V and 5 bases from J, with 19 bases between. Germline loops: CDR1 MNHEY, CDR2 SVGAGI. CDR3 length: 15 residues. The CDR3 spells CASSLRRDSFTEAFF. CDR3 DNA: TGTGCCAGCAGCCTCAGAAGAGACAGCTTTACTGAAGCTTTCTTT.

V usage is TRBV19 and J usage is TRBJ1-1, with D tentatively TRBD1 (6 bases). CDR3 length: 15 residues. Trimming pared 4 bases from V and 1 base from J, leaving 13 bases between. Germline V gene lookup returns CDR1 LNHDA and CDR2 SQIVND (reference sequence). CDR3 region: CASSTRGYGNTEAFF. CDR3 DNA: TGTGCCAGTAGTACCAGGGGATATGGGAACACTGAAGCTTTCTTT. The full variable domain, rest sourced from reference TRBV19 and TRBJ1-1, is DGGITQSPKYLFRKEGQNVTLSCEQNLNHDAMYWYRQDPGQGLRLIYYSQIVNDFQKGDIAEGYSVSREKKESFPLTVTSAQKNPTAFYLCASSTRGYGNTEAFFGQGTRLTVV.

This chain joins TRBV13 and TRBJ1-2; D unclear. Germline values: CDR1 PRHDT, CDR2 FYEKMQ (reference sequence). CDR3 length equals 14 residues. Trimming left V 3 bases short and J 4 bases short, with 12 bases between. CDR3 coding DNA: TGTGCCAGCAGCTTGATGGGTAGTAGCTATGGCTACACCTTC. The encoded protein is CASSLMGSSYGYTF.

This sequence joins TRBV27 and TRBJ2-7, with TRBD1 as a possible D gene (6 bases). The CDR3 is 15 amino acids. V shed 5 bases and J shed 3 bases, with 17 bases lying between them. Germline V gene lookup returns CDR1 MNHEY and CDR2 SMNVEV (reference sequence). The CDR3 loop reads CASSPLQGRGYEQYF. The DNA of the CDR3 is TGTGCCAGCAGTCCTCTACAGGGAAGAGGCTACGAGCAGTACTTC.

The rearrangement links TRBV2 to TRBJ2-4; D unclear. Trimming shortened V by 3 bases and J by 8 bases, and 14 bases separated the two germline ends. The V gene's germline CDR1 is SNHLY and CDR2 FYNNEI. The CDR3 totals 14 residues. Here the CDR3 reads CASSDFPRLDIQYF. CDR3 DNA: TGTGCCAGCAGTGATTTTCCCAGGTTAGACATTCAGTACTTC.

The chain combines TRBV7-8 with TRBJ2-1; 7 nucleotides line up with TRBD2. This CDR3 contains 17 residues. CDR1 SGHVS and CDR2 FQNEAQ come from the germline V gene. The V and J ends lost 2 bases and 2 bases, in that order; junction bases with no gene match: 9. For the CDR3, the DNA is TGTGCCAGCAGCTTAAGGGAGGGTTACAGCGCCTACAATGAGCAGTTCTTC. This sequence encodes CASSLREGYSAYNEQFF. Full variable domain (missing parts from reference TRBV7-8 and TRBJ2-1): GAGVSQSPRYKVAKRGQDVALRCDPISGHVSLFWYQQALGQGPEFLTYFQNEAQLDKSGLPSDRFFAERPEGSVSTLKIQRTQQEDSAVYLCASSLREGYSAYNEQFFGPGTRLTVL.